What follows is one TCR beta chain and its context. The record originates from a study of cytomegalovirus exposure and HLA in healthy donors. Primers for the PCR totalled 60 Vbeta and 13 Jbeta. The table came from immunoSEQ multiplex PCR; TCRdb's copy has only in-frame clones and leaves some out. The sample shows 100,000 to 150,000 clones, 65% to 75% of them seen only once. Germline CDR1 MNHNS, CDR2 SASEGT. V was clipped by 6 bases and J by 3 bases; unmatched bases: 1. The CDR3 covers 13 residues. This chain joins TRBV6-1 and TRBJ2-3, with 9 bases that match TRBD2. The sequence was collected from a man aged 35-49 years in good health and CMV-seropositive. Material for sequencing was PBMCs. The chain's CDR3 is CASRAGGTDTQYF. CDR3 DNA sequence: TGTGCCAGCAGGGCGGGGGGGACAGATACGCAGTATTTT.